A single sample is the source of the 30 T cell receptor beta chains below, sequenced in a study of T cell repertoires in ileal Crohn's disease. Profiling relied on immunoSEQ multiplex PCR, and the TCRdb table lists in-frame clones only, not all of them. The repertoire holds about 2,000 clones, 80% to 85% seen once, with roughly an eighth in the top ten. Stated time point: proximal margin of the surgical specimen (macroscopically non-inflamed). Sequencing was done on a sample of ileal tissue. The receptors derive from an adult with Crohn's disease.

The J gene is TRBJ2-7, the V gene TRBV6-1, with D possibly being TRBD1 (6 bases). The CDR3 spans 17 residues. Trimming cost V 3 bases and J 0 bases, with 18 bases left between them. Germline CDR1 MNHNS, CDR2 SASEGT. DNA for the CDR3: TGTGCCAGCAGTGATGGATTTGGGGACATAGGCTCCTACGAGCAGTACTTC. This sequence encodes CASSDGFGDIGSYEQYF.

This clone was observed once. The chain carries TRBV5-1 and TRBJ2-7; TRBD2 agrees at 10 bases. The CDR3 runs to 18 residues. Per germline, CDR1 SGHRS and CDR2 YFSETQ. The V segment lost 1 base and the J segment 2 bases; nucleotides outside the gene matches: 12. The CDR3 protein is CASSLTRSLAGAPYEQYF. For the CDR3, the DNA is TGCGCCAGCAGCTTGACTAGGTCGCTAGCGGGGGCCCCCTACGAGCAGTACTTC. Together with reference TRBV5-1 and TRBJ2-7, the CDR3 gives the full variable domain: KAGVTQTPRYLIKTRGQQVTLSCSPISGHRSVSWYQQTPGQGLQFLFEYFSETQRNKGNFPGRFSGRQFSNSRSEMNVSTLELGDSALYLCASSLTRSLAGAPYEQYFGPGTRLTVT.

Turning to this clone: This sample includes further DNA sequences coding for the same CDR3. The chain has TRBV12-5 and TRBJ2-5; a weak D match, TRBD1 (5 bases). CDR3 length: 12 residues. Germline V lookup: CDR1 LGHNT, CDR2 FRNRAP. The germline V and J ends were trimmed by 6 bases and 4 bases, with 9 bases remaining between them. This CDR3 is CASGPDRETQYF. CDR3 coding DNA: TGTGCTAGTGGCCCAGACAGAGAGACCCAGTACTTC.

The chain carries TRBV6-1 and TRBJ1-5; D is undetermined. Looked up from germline, CDR1 is MNHNS and CDR2 is SASEGT. Trimming took 2 bases from V and 4 from J, leaving 12 bases between them. This CDR3 has 15 residues. The DNA for the CDR3 is TGTGCCAGCAGTGAATGGGTGGCAGAAAATCAGCCCCAGCATTTT. Translating gives CASSEWVAENQPQHF.

This clone was seen just once. The chain employs TRBV6-6 and TRBJ2-2; the D is unclear. V was clipped by 7 bases and J by 1 base, with 10 bases between them. CDR1 and CDR2 (germline): MNHNY, SVGAGI (reference sequence). This CDR3 comprises 14 residues. The chain's CDR3 is CASTPYRNTGELFF. CDR3 in DNA: TGTGCCAGCACCCCGTACAGGAACACCGGGGAGCTGTTTTTT.

With regard to this clone: One end of the junction varies from germline; a read error may be responsible. The V and J genes are TRBV4-2 and TRBJ1-6, with a possible D match to TRBD1 (5 bases). The CDR3 consists of 15 residues. Germline CDR1 reads LGHNA; CDR2 reads YNFKEQ. The CDR3 reads CASNQGTVKGSPLHF. For the CDR3, the DNA is TGTGCCAGCAACCAAGGGACTGTGAAGGGATCACCCCTCCACTTT.

This clone was picked up one time. This chain uses TRBV2 with TRBJ2-7, with 10 bases lining up with TRBD2. This CDR3 comprises 14 residues. V gave up 4 bases and J gave up 6 bases; unmatched junction bases: 6. Germline assignment: CDR1 SNHLY and CDR2 FYNNEI. The CDR3 sequence is CASSVASGGSEQYF. CDR3 in DNA: TGTGCCAGCAGTGTTGCTAGCGGGGGTTCCGAGCAGTACTTC.

This chain connects TRBV6-1 to TRBJ1-2; D gene ambiguous. The CDR3 is 10 residues long. Germline CDR1 and CDR2: MNHNS and SASEGT. V dropped 11 bases and J dropped 1 base, with 5 bases sitting between them. The CDR3 sequence is CAADNYGYTF. The DNA of the CDR3 is TGTGCCGCCGATAACTATGGCTACACCTTC.

The CDR3 coding sequence is TGTGCCAGCAGTGAAGAAGGGTCAGGGTTGGCTGAGCAGTTCTTC. This sequence encodes CASSEEGSGLAEQFF. The rearrangement joins TRBV2 to TRBJ2-1, with D perhaps matching TRBD1 (5 bases). Germline values: CDR1 SNHLY, CDR2 FYNNEI. The CDR3 sequence is 15 residues long. With 1 base removed from V and 9 bases from J, the gap between germline ends came to 16 bases.

The rearrangement joins TRBV19 to TRBJ2-2; 9 nucleotides agree with TRBD1. The CDR3 spans 16 residues. The J segment lost 3 bases and the V segment lost 7 bases, leaving 9 bases of the junction unmatched. Germline values: CDR1 LNHDA, CDR2 SQIVND (reference sequence). The CDR3 sequence: CASTPGGQGYTGELFF. CDR3 DNA: TGTGCCAGTACCCCAGGGGGACAGGGATACACCGGGGAGCTGTTTTTT.

The chain joins TRBV10-3 to TRBJ2-3, with 8 bases fitting TRBD1. The V and J ends lost 0 bases and 4 bases, in that order; junction bases with no gene match: 0. Germline V gene sequence: CDR1 ENHRY, CDR2 SYGVKD. This CDR3 has 14 residues. This CDR3 reads CAISESDRADTQYF. CDR3 nucleotides: TGTGCCATCAGTGAGTCGGACAGGGCAGATACGCAGTATTTT.

The chain employs TRBV7-2 and TRBJ1-4; D ambiguous. CDR3 size: 15 residues. Germline loops: CDR1 SGHTA, CDR2 FQGNSA. Trimming removed 4 bases from V and 4 bases from J, with 13 bases in between. The CDR3 protein is CASSYSGRINEKLFF. CDR3 sequence (DNA): TGTGCCAGCAGCTACTCCGGACGAATTAATGAAAAACTGTTTTTT. Full variable domain (outside the CDR3, taken from reference TRBV7-2 and TRBJ1-4): GAGVSQSPSNKVTEKGKDVELRCDPISGHTALYWYRQSLGQGLEFLIYFQGNSAPDKSGLPSDRFSAERTGGSVSTLTIQRTQQEDSAVYLCASSYSGRINEKLFFGSGTQLSVL.

V and J are TRBV5-4 and TRBJ1-5, with D unresolved. Trimming took 0 bases from V and 12 from J, leaving 10 bases between them. Looked up from germline, CDR1 is SGHNT and CDR2 is YYREEE (reference sequence). The CDR3 consists of 12 residues. The CDR3 coding sequence is TGTGCCAGCAGCTTGGAAAAGGGTCTCCAGCATTTT. Translated, it gives CASSLEKGLQHF.

The V gene is TRBV11-2, the J gene TRBJ1-1; D gene uncertain. The CDR3 has 13 residues. The ends were cut back, 1 base at V and 6 bases at J, with 9 bases in the middle. Germline values: CDR1 SGHAT, CDR2 FQNNGV. Here the CDR3 reads CASSLVFLSEAFF. The DNA of the CDR3 is TGTGCCAGCAGCTTAGTCTTCCTCTCTGAAGCTTTCTTT.

The rearrangement uses TRBV10-3 and TRBJ2-1, with D unclear. CDR1 and CDR2 (germline): ENHRY, SYGVKD. CDR3 length equals 13 residues. V lost 2 bases and J 8 bases, leaving 10 bases between the germline ends. The CDR3 DNA is TGTGCCATCAGTGAGGCGGTTTGGGATGAGCAGTTCTTC. Translated: CAISEAVWDEQFF.

This chain links TRBV13 with TRBJ2-7, with unresolved D. With 0 bases removed from V and 1 base from J, the gap between germline ends came to 7 bases. The CDR3 covers 14 residues. Germline CDR1 and CDR2: PRHDT and FYEKMQ (reference sequence). CDR3 in DNA: TGTGCCAGCAGCTTAGGGCGGAAATCCTACGAGCAGTACTTC. It yields the protein CASSLGRKSYEQYF.

This chain uses TRBV5-1 with TRBJ1-2; D is undetermined. The CDR3 loop spans 13 amino acids. Germline loops: CDR1 SGHRS, CDR2 YFSETQ. Trimming shortened V by 0 bases and J by 5 bases, and 8 bases separated the two germline ends. CDR3 DNA: TGCGCCAGCAGCTTGGCCGTATGGTATGGCTACACCTTC. This codes for CASSLAVWYGYTF.

This clone came up a few times. The chain has TRBV2 and TRBJ1-2; 7 nucleotides agree with TRBD1. Trimming took 0 bases from V and 8 from J; bases not matched to a gene: 6. The CDR3 sequence is 14 residues long. Germline CDR1 is SNHLY and CDR2 is FYNNEI. The CDR3 sequence is CASSEAHVGGGYTF. The CDR3 DNA follows: TGTGCCAGCAGTGAAGCGCATGTAGGGGGCGGCTACACCTTC.

J is TRBJ2-1 and V is TRBV27; D possibly corresponds to TRBD1 (5 bases). Trimming took 3 bases from V and 8 from J, leaving 20 bases between them. The germline gives CDR1 MNHEY, CDR2 SMNVEV (reference sequence). This CDR3 is 16 amino acids long. The DNA for the CDR3 is TGTGCCAGCAGTTTCCTCCCAGGGAAGGGGAACCATGAGCAGTTCTTC. It encodes CASSFLPGKGNHEQFF.

J is TRBJ1-6 and V is TRBV6-1, with TRBD1 matching 7 bases. Germline-derived CDR1 and CDR2 are MNHNS and SASEGT. The ends lost 4 bases at V and 3 bases at J; junction bases unmatched: 0. The CDR3 is 14 residues long. The CDR3 DNA sequence: TGTGCCAGCAGTGGGACAGGCTATAATTCACCCCTCCACTTT. Translating it yields CASSGTGYNSPLHF.

V gene TRBV4-2 combines with J gene TRBJ2-1; 9 bases are a match to TRBD2. This CDR3 region has 16 residues. J gave up 9 bases and V 0 bases, and 9 bases lay outside the gene matches. CDR1 is LGHNA, CDR2 YNFKEQ, per germline. CDR3 protein: CASSQDPVAGASEQFF. The CDR3 DNA reads TGTGCCAGCAGCCAAGATCCCGTAGCGGGGGCCAGTGAGCAGTTCTTC.

V and J are TRBV19 and TRBJ1-2; TRBD1 might be the D (5 bases). The V and J ends lost 9 bases and 4 bases respectively, with 12 bases between them. The CDR3 covers 12 residues. The germline gives CDR1 LNHDA, CDR2 SQIVND (reference sequence). CDR3 in amino acids: CASYRTFYGYTF. The CDR3 nucleotides are TGTGCCAGCTACAGGACTTTCTATGGCTACACCTTC.

V usage is TRBV30 and J usage is TRBJ2-7; 7 nucleotides align to TRBD2. Trimming cost V 1 base and J 0 bases; bases outside gene matches: 9. Germline V gene lookup returns CDR1 GTSNPN and CDR2 SVGIG (reference sequence). There are 16 residues in the CDR3. Here the CDR3 DNA reads TGTGCCTGGAGTGACCTCAAGAGGACTAGCTCCTACGAGCAGTACTTC. Translating it yields CAWSDLKRTSSYEQYF.

This chain uses TRBV14 with TRBJ2-2; D gene uncertain. V was cut by 1 base and J by 2 bases, with 11 bases left in between. The CDR3 has 16 amino acids. Germline lookup yields CDR1 SGHDN and CDR2 FVKESK. CDR3 sequence reads: CASSQGTLSNTGELFF. The CDR3 DNA sequence: TGTGCCAGCAGCCAAGGAACTCTCAGCAACACCGGGGAGCTGTTTTTT.

This sequence joins TRBV13 and TRBJ2-3; the match to TRBD2 covers 8 bases. Germline CDR1 reads PRHDT; CDR2 reads FYEKMQ (reference sequence). The V segment lost 7 bases and the J segment 6 bases; nucleotides outside the gene matches: 9. The CDR3 is 14 residues long. CDR3 amino acids: CASNRLGGADTQYF. CDR3 DNA sequence: TGTGCCAGCAACCGCCTCGGGGGGGCGGATACGCAGTATTTT.

The chain uses TRBV2 and TRBJ1-6, with D hard to call. CDR3 length equals 14 residues. V lost 1 base and J lost 7, with 8 bases in between. Per the germline V gene, CDR1 is SNHLY and CDR2 is FYNNEI. DNA of the CDR3: TGTGCCAGCAGTGAAGGTTGGGCCAATTCACCCCTCCACTTT. It codes for CASSEGWANSPLHF.

The rearrangement joins TRBV11-2 to TRBJ2-2; D call uncertain. Germline values: CDR1 SGHAT, CDR2 FQNNGV. This CDR3 is built from 14 residues. The V end lost 3 bases, the J end lost 2 bases, and 7 bases lay between the germline ends. This CDR3 reads CASSFQLNTGELFF. For the CDR3, the DNA is TGTGCCAGCAGCTTCCAGTTAAACACCGGGGAGCTGTTTTTT.

This chain uses TRBV27 with TRBJ2-1; the D is unclear. This CDR3 is built from 16 residues. V shed 2 bases and J shed 0 bases, with 11 bases lying between them. Germline CDR1 is MNHEY and CDR2 is SMNVEV (reference sequence). The CDR3: CASSLLGGPSYNEQFF. CDR3 sequence (DNA): TGTGCCAGCAGTTTACTGGGTGGTCCCTCCTACAATGAGCAGTTCTTC.

The chain recombines TRBV5-1 with TRBJ2-2, with no clear D. The V end was cut by 6 bases, the J end by 4 bases, with 7 bases between. The CDR3 extends over 12 amino acids. The germline V gene has CDR1 SGHRS and CDR2 YFSETQ. Written as DNA, the CDR3 is TGCGCCAGCACCCTGGGCACCGGGGAGCTGTTTTTT. This gives the protein CASTLGTGELFF. Drawing the rest from reference TRBV5-1 and TRBJ2-2, the complete variable domain is KAGVTQTPRYLIKTRGQQVTLSCSPISGHRSVSWYQQTPGQGLQFLFEYFSETQRNKGNFPGRFSGRQFSNSRSEMNVSTLELGDSALYLCASTLGTGELFFGEGSRLTVL.

The rearrangement joins TRBV2 to TRBJ1-2, with 8 bases aligning to TRBD1. The germline gives CDR1 SNHLY, CDR2 FYNNEI. This CDR3 is 12 amino acids long. The ends lost 7 bases at V and 3 bases at J; junction bases unmatched: 1. For the CDR3, the DNA is TGTGCCAGCATGGGACAGGACTATGGCTACACCTTC. The encoded protein is CASMGQDYGYTF.